What follows describes a single T cell receptor beta chain. The sample is drawn from a study of blood T cell repertoires in COVID-19. Method: immunoSEQ multiplex PCR; TCRdb's copy keeps in-frame clones and lacks some. This table holds 100,000 to 150,000 clones, about 89% found once. This CDR3 is built from 15 residues. The ends were cut back, 4 bases at V and 9 bases at J, with 16 bases in the middle. Germline-derived CDR1 and CDR2 are LGHDT and YNNKEL (reference sequence). This sequence joins TRBV3-1 (or the pseudogene TRBV3-2) and TRBJ1-6; D might be TRBD1 (5 bases). The sample comprised peripheral blood. The TCR originated in a man aged 45-65 years with active or convalescent COVID-19. The CDR3 nucleotides read TGTGCCAGCAGCCTCATACAGGAGGGCCTTTCACCCCTCCACTTT. Amino acids: CASSLIQEGLSPLHF.